This TCR beta chain originates from a study of T cells after yellow fever vaccination. Study details: Where fractions had low cell numbers, libraries were prepared from them with the SMART-Seq v4 Ultra Low Input RNA kit.

This clonotype was seen a handful of times. Its antigen is unknown. Germline CDR1 SGHTA, CDR2 FQGNSA. The CDR3 covers 15 residues. V lost 2 bases to trimming and J lost 7 bases, with 18 bases between them. The study's findings and limits: The secondary T-cell response peaked on day 5, not day 15, but was weaker. Post-booster reappearance was seen for most primary-vaccination clones (roughly 96% CD4, about 90% CD8).

Template switching by 5'RACE produced TCR cDNA, adding a universal primer site and UMIs. TCRdb itself ran the 5' RACE reads through MiXCR, one entry per CDR3 protein. The sample yields some 600,000 distinct CDR3 sequences, roughly an eighth seen once. The sample was PBMCs, taken on the day of the yellow fever booster vaccination. The chain carries TRBV7-2 and TRBJ2-7, with a tentative D call TRBD1 (6 bases). The clonotype was recovered from a man aged 30-40 years who received the YFV17D yellow fever vaccine. The DNA for the CDR3 is TGTGCCAGCAGCTTAACGGGACACCGTCTGGGGGAGCAGTACTTC. This gives the protein CASSLTGHRLGEQYF.